The source of this T cell receptor (beta chain) is a study of shared T cell receptors in the human thymus. From germline, CDR1 is SGHDN and CDR2 FVKESK. V dropped 1 base and J dropped 3 bases, with 10 bases sitting between them. This CDR3 comprises 15 residues. Measured with immunoSEQ multiplex PCR; TCRdb has only the in-frame clones, and not every one. This sample has approximately 760,000 clones, with approximately 83% found just once. This sample also appeared in a second study, on human thymus T cells. As reported in that work: Obtained as resections during corrective heart surgery, the thymus tissue was then studied. Thymic TCR repertoires of unrelated people reportedly overlapped highly.

This clonotype was sampled from a girl less than two years old with a congenital heart defect. The V call is TRBV14, the J call TRBJ1-5, with D possibly TRBD1 on 5 matching bases. The sequencing input was thymocytes. CDR3 in amino acids: CASSQGTGINQPQHF. DNA of the CDR3: TGTGCCAGCAGCCAAGGTACAGGAATCAATCAGCCCCAGCATTTT. Together with reference TRBV14 and TRBJ1-5, the CDR3 gives the full variable domain: EAGVTQFPSHSVIEKGQTVTLRCDPISGHDNLYWYRRVMGKEIKFLLHFVKESKQDESGMPNNRFLAERTGGTYSTLKVQPAELEDSGVYFCASSQGTGINQPQHFGDGTRLSIL.